Following are 11 T cell receptor beta chains from one sample sequenced in a study of T cell responses to AZD1222 COVID-19 vaccine. TCRdb keeps only in-frame clones here, not all; method: immunoSEQ multiplex PCR. The repertoire holds over 100,000 clones, around 90% seen once, with 4.5% to 5.5% in the top ten. The sample consisted of peripheral blood, taken on day 0 of AZD1222 vaccination. The receptors were sampled from an adult in good health.

This clone appeared once. The chain is built from TRBV7-2 and TRBJ1-2; perhaps TRBD1 as D (5 bases). Germline values: CDR1 SGHTA, CDR2 FQGNSA. The CDR3 has 14 residues. V was cut by 3 bases and J by 0 bases, with 8 bases left in between. Written as DNA, the CDR3 is TGTGCCAGCAGCTTGGGGGGAGCTAACTATGGCTACACCTTC. Encoded protein: CASSLGGANYGYTF.

The chain links TRBV7-8 to TRBJ1-1; a possible D gene is TRBD1 (5 bases). The CDR3 covers 14 residues. Germline assignment: CDR1 SGHVS and CDR2 FQNEAQ. Trimming took 5 bases from V and 1 from J, leaving 11 bases between them. The CDR3 bases are TGTGCCAGCAGCCTGAGAACAGGGAACACTGAAGCTTTCTTT. Its translation is CASSLRTGNTEAFF.

The chain uses TRBV19 and TRBJ2-3; D gene uncertain. This CDR3 region has 13 residues. CDR1 is LNHDA, CDR2 SQIVND, per germline (reference sequence). Trimming left V 2 bases short and J 3 bases short, with 6 bases between. CDR3 region: CASSIRRTDTQYF. The CDR3, as DNA: TGTGCCAGTAGTATAAGGAGAACAGATACGCAGTATTTT. The entire variable domain, with the rest obtained from reference TRBV19 and TRBJ2-3, is as follows: DGGITQSPKYLFRKEGQNVTLSCEQNLNHDAMYWYRQDPGQGLRLIYYSQIVNDFQKGDIAEGYSVSREKKESFPLTVTSAQKNPTAFYLCASSIRRTDTQYFGPGTRLTVL.

This clone showed up just once. The V and J genes are TRBV6-5 and TRBJ1-2, with D unresolved. CDR3 length: 12 residues. V dropped 6 bases and J dropped 4 bases, with 9 bases sitting between them. From germline, CDR1 is MNHEY and CDR2 SVGAGI. This CDR3 reads CASSRGSYGYTF. For the CDR3, the DNA is TGTGCCAGCAGCCGCGGGAGCTATGGCTACACCTTC.

The gene calls are TRBV4-1 and TRBJ2-7; TRBD1 aligns across 10 bases. The V gene end was trimmed by 4 bases and the J gene end by 3 bases; junction bases not matched to a gene: 9. The CDR3 spans 16 residues. Looked up from germline, CDR1 is MGHRA and CDR2 is YSYEKL. The DNA of the CDR3 is TGCGCCAGCAGCCCGGCTCCGGACAGGGGGAACTACGAGCAGTACTTC. It is translated as CASSPAPDRGNYEQYF.

The genes are TRBV19 and TRBJ1-5; 7 bases map to TRBD1. Trimming took 5 bases from V and 0 from J; bases not matched to a gene: 10. Germline CDR1 and CDR2: LNHDA and SQIVND (reference sequence). This CDR3 region has 17 residues. CDR3 DNA: TGTGCCAGTAGTGTGACAGGGTCATGGGTTAGCAATCAGCCCCAGCATTTT. Amino acid sequence: CASSVTGSWVSNQPQHF.

The rearrangement links TRBV18 to TRBJ2-1, with a weak D call TRBD2 (5 bases). V lost 8 bases and J lost 9, with 17 bases in between. This CDR3 has 13 residues. Germline V gives CDR1 KGHSH, CDR2 LQKENI. The CDR3 is CASPGTQRGEQFF. The CDR3 coding sequence is TGTGCCAGCCCGGGAACCCAGCGCGGTGAGCAGTTCTTC.

The chain employs TRBV27 and TRBJ2-4, with D unresolved. This CDR3 comprises 15 residues. The V end was cut by 6 bases, the J end by 0 bases, with 12 bases between. Germline CDR1 reads MNHEY; CDR2 reads SMNVEV (reference sequence). The CDR3, as DNA: TGTGCCAGCAGCTCCGATTTGACAGCCAAAAACATTCAGTACTTC. Translation: CASSSDLTAKNIQYF.

The chain carries TRBV21-1 and TRBJ1-2; TRBD1, the D gene given by the table, was not confirmed from the DNA. TRBV21-1 is a pseudogene locus. The length of the CDR3 is 14 residues. CDR3 nucleotides: TGTGCCAGCAGCAGAAGGGACAGGACCCGGGACTACACCTTC. It yields the protein CASSRRDRTRDYTF.

The gene calls are TRBV20-1 and TRBJ2-1; D gene ambiguous. This CDR3 region has 11 residues. The germline CDR1 and CDR2 sequences are DFQATT and SNEGSKA (reference sequence). V was clipped by 8 bases and J by 8 bases, with 13 bases between them. CDR3 in amino acids: CSPDLIDEQFF. The CDR3 region has the DNA TGCAGTCCGGACCTCATTGATGAGCAGTTCTTC.

The chain has TRBV28 and TRBJ1-2, with 11 bases lining up with TRBD1. With V trimmed by 4 bases and J by 7 bases, 8 bases remained unmatched. The CDR3 has 15 residues. Germline assignment: CDR1 MDHEN and CDR2 SYDVKM. CDR3 loop: CASSSTGTGGSGYTF. CDR3 sequence (DNA): TGTGCCAGCAGTTCCACCGGGACAGGGGGAAGTGGCTACACCTTC.